These 3 T cell receptor beta chains were all obtained from the same sample, sequenced in a study of yellow fever vaccine responses in identical twins. Using its own MiXCR run on the RT-PCR reads, TCRdb lists one record per CDR3 protein. Here the sample spans around 5,300 distinct CDR3 sequences, more than 80% being singletons. This material consisted of T cells from blood (PBMCs), unsorted or a sorted subset (not recorded which), taken before or after yellow fever vaccination (not recorded which). All receptors derive from a woman aged 18-29 years who received the yellow fever vaccine.

J is TRBJ2-4 and V is TRBV7-4; 8 nucleotides line up with TRBD2. Germline CDR1 SGHVT, CDR2 SQSDAQ. Germline trimming cut 2 bases from V and 6 bases from J; bases unmatched to any gene: 6. The CDR3 has 15 amino acids. Written as DNA, the CDR3 is TGTGCCAGCAGCTTATCGGGGGGGCCTTTAAACATTCAGTACTTC. It encodes CASSLSGGPLNIQYF. Complete variable domain (other parts from reference TRBV7-4 and TRBJ2-4): GAGVSQSPRYKVAKRGRDVALRCDSISGHVTLYWYRQTLGQGSEVLTYSQSDAQRDKSGRPSGRFSAERPERSVSTLKIQRTEQGDSAVYLCASSLSGGPLNIQYFGAGTRLSVL.

The rearrangement joins TRBV5-6 to TRBJ2-1; no clear D gene. The CDR3 covers 14 residues. With 3 bases removed from V and 2 bases from J, the gap between germline ends came to 9 bases. Per germline, CDR1 SGHDT and CDR2 YYEEEE. The CDR3 sequence: CASSSKGPYNEQFF. The CDR3 region has the DNA TGTGCCAGCAGCTCAAAGGGTCCCTACAATGAGCAGTTCTTC.

The chain is built from TRBV12-3 or TRBV12-4 and TRBJ1-4; weak D call: TRBD1 (6 bases). The CDR3 covers 17 residues. V lost 6 bases and J lost 8, with 25 bases in between. This chain's CDR3 is CASSRDGLLQGGEKLFF. CDR3 nucleotide sequence: TGTGCCAGCAGCCGAGACGGTTTGTTACAGGGTGGCGAAAAACTGTTTTTT.